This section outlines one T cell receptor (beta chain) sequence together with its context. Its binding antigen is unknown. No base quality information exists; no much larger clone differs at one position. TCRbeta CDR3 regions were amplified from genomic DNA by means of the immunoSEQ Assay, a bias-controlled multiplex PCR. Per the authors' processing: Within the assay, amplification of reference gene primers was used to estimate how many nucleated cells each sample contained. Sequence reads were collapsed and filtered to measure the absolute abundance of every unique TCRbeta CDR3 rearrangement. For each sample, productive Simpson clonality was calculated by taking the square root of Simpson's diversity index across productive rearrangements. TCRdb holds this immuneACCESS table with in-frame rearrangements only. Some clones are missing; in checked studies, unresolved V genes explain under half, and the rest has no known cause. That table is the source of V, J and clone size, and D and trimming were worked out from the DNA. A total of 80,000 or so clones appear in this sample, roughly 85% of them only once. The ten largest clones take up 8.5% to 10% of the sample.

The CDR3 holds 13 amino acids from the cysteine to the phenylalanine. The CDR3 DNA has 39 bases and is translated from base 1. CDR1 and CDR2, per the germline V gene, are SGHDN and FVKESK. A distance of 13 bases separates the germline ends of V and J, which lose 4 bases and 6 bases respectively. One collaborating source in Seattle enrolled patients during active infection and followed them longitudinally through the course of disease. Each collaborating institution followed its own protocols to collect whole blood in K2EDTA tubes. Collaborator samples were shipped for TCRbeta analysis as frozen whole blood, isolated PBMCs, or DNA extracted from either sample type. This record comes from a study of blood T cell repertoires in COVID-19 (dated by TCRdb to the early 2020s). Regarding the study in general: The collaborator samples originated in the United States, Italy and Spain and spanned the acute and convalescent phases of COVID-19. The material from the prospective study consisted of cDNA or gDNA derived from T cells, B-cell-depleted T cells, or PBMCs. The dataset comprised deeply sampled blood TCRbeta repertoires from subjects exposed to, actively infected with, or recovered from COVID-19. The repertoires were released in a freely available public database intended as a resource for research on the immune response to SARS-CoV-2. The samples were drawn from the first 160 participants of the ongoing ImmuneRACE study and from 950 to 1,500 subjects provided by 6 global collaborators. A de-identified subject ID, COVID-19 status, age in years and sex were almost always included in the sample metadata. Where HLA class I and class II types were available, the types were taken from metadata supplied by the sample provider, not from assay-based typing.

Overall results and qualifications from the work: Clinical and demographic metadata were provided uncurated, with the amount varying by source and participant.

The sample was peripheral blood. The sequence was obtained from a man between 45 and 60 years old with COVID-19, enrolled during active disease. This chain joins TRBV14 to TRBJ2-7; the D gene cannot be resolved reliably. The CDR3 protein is CASSLQVVGEQYF. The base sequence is TGTGCCAGCAGCCTTCAGGTTGTTGGCGAGCAGTACTTC.